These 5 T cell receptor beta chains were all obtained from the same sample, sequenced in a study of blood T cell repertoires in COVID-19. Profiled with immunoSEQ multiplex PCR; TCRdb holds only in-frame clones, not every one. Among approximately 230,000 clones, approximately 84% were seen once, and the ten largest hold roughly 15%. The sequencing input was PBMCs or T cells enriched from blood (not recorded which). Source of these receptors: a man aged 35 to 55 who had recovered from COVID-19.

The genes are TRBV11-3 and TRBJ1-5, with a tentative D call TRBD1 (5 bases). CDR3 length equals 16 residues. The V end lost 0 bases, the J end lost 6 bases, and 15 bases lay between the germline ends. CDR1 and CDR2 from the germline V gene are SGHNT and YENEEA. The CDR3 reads CASSLDRDCRRQPQHF. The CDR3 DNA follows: TGTGCCAGCAGCTTAGATAGGGACTGTAGGCGTCAGCCCCAGCATTTT.

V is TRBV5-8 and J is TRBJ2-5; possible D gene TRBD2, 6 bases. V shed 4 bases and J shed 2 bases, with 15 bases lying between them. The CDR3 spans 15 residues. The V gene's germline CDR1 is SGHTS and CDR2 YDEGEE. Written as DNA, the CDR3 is TGTGCCAGCAGCCCCGGGACTGGCAAACAAGAGACCCAGTACTTC. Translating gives CASSPGTGKQETQYF.

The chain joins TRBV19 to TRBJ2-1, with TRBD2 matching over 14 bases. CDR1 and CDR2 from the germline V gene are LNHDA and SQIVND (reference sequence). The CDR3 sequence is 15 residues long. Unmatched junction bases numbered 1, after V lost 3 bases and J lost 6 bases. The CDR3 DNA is TGTGCCAGTAGTATTGGGACTAGCGGGAGCAATGAGCAGTTCTTC. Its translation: CASSIGTSGSNEQFF.

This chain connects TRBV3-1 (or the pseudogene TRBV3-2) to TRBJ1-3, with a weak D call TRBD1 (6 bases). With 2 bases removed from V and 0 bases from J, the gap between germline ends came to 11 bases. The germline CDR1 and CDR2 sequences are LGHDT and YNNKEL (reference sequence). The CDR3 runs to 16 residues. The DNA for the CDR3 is TGTGCCAGCAGCCAATTCCTGGACAGCTCTGGAAACACCATATATTTT. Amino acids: CASSQFLDSSGNTIYF.

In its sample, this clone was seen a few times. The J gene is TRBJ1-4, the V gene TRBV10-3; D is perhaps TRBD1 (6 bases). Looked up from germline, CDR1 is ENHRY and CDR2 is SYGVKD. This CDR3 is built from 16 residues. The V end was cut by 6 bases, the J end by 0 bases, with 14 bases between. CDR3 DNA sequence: TGTGCCATCAGCAGACAGGCGACCGCAACTAATGAAAAACTGTTTTTT. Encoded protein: CAISRQATATNEKLFF.